The 26 T cell receptor beta chains below come from one sample, sequenced in a study of cytomegalovirus exposure and HLA in healthy donors. The primer mix had 60 Vbeta and 13 Jbeta primers. Method: immunoSEQ multiplex PCR; TCRdb's copy keeps in-frame clones and lacks some. The sample consists of under 250,000 clones, about 83% of them appearing once. Sequencing used PBMCs. The receptors shown here come from a woman in her 50s in good health and CMV-seropositive.

CDR3: CASSAGQSLHSNQPQHF. DNA for the CDR3: TGTGCCAGCAGCGCCGGACAGTCACTTCATAGCAATCAGCCCCAGCATTTT. The V and J genes are TRBV9 and TRBJ1-5; tentative D call: TRBD1 (6 bases). This CDR3 has 17 residues. The V and J ends lost 3 bases and 0 bases respectively, with 16 bases between them. From germline, CDR1 is SGDLS and CDR2 YYNGEE.

This clone showed up just a few times. The V and J genes are TRBV11-3 and TRBJ1-1; D is undetermined. Germline V gene lookup returns CDR1 SGHNT and CDR2 YENEEA. The V end lost 2 bases, the J end lost 0 bases, and 7 bases lay between the germline ends. The CDR3 is 14 residues long. This CDR3 is CASSLNRLNTEAFF. The CDR3 bases are TGTGCCAGCAGCTTAAACAGATTGAACACTGAAGCTTTCTTT.

V gene TRBV10-1 combines with J gene TRBJ1-5, with TRBD1 matching over 8 bases. CDR3 length equals 18 residues. V dropped 0 bases and J dropped 2; count of bases not matched to a gene: 9. The germline gives CDR1 WNHNN, CDR2 SYGVQD (reference sequence). CDR3 DNA sequence: TGCGCCAGCAGTGAGTCCCGACAGGGGCTGGGGGGCAATCAGCCCCAGCATTTT. Residues: CASSESRQGLGGNQPQHF.

J is TRBJ1-6 and V is TRBV28; 8 positions agree with TRBD1. J was trimmed by 0 bases and V by 2 bases; bases with no gene match: 3. In germline, CDR1 is MDHEN, CDR2 SYDVKM. This CDR3 is built from 17 residues. The CDR3 spells CASSLRTGSSYNSPLHF. Here the CDR3 DNA reads TGTGCCAGCAGTTTACGGACAGGGAGCTCCTATAATTCACCCCTCCACTTT.

The rearrangement uses TRBV5-1 and TRBJ2-7; the match to TRBD1 covers 7 bases. This CDR3 has 15 residues. V was pared by 4 bases and J by 0 bases, with 7 bases of the junction left unmatched. Germline CDR1 and CDR2: SGHRS and YFSETQ. CDR3 sequence: CASSLQGSGSYEQYF. CDR3 bases: TGCGCCAGCAGCCTACAGGGGAGTGGCTCCTACGAGCAGTACTTC.

This clone was observed once. This chain uses TRBV29-1 with TRBJ1-1, with 9 bases fitting TRBD1. Per the germline V gene, CDR1 is SQVTM and CDR2 is ANQGSEA. The V and J ends lost 7 bases and 4 bases, in that order; junction bases with no gene match: 13. This CDR3 region has 15 residues. CDR3 DNA sequence: TGCAGCGGTAAACCGGGACAGGGATTTGGCACTGAAGCTTTCTTT. Translation gives CSGKPGQGFGTEAFF.

In its sample, this clone was seen a few times. The V and J genes are TRBV5-4 and TRBJ2-7, with TRBD1 identical over 11 bases. This CDR3 has 14 amino acids. In germline, CDR1 is SGHNT, CDR2 YYREEE (reference sequence). The ends lost 4 bases at V and 5 bases at J; junction bases unmatched: 5. This CDR3 reads CASSIGTGGNEQYF. The CDR3 region has the DNA TGTGCCAGCAGCATCGGGACAGGGGGGAACGAGCAGTACTTC.

V and J are TRBV4-1 and TRBJ1-2; tentatively, D is TRBD1 (6 bases). Germline V gives CDR1 MGHRA, CDR2 YSYEKL. The CDR3 sequence is 15 residues long. V lost 2 bases and J 5 bases, leaving 15 bases between the germline ends. As DNA, the CDR3 is TGCGCCAGCAGCCAATCCGTGGGGGCGGGTTATGGCTACACCTTC. Protein product: CASSQSVGAGYGYTF.

This chain uses TRBV5-1 with TRBJ1-1; 12 positions agree with TRBD1. This CDR3 contains 15 residues. The ends lost 7 bases at V and 6 bases at J; junction bases unmatched: 10. Germline lookup yields CDR1 SGHRS and CDR2 YFSETQ. The DNA for the CDR3 is TGCGCCAGCGCGGGGACAGGGGGCGAAGGCGCTGAAGCTTTCTTT. This gives the protein CASAGTGGEGAEAFF.

DNA of the CDR3: TGTGCCAGCAGTGAAATCGGCGGTAATGGTAATCAGCCCCAGCATTTT. Translating gives CASSEIGGNGNQPQHF. The chain is built from TRBV6-1 and TRBJ1-5; no clear D. V gave up 2 bases and J gave up 4 bases, with 15 bases separating them. The germline CDR1 and CDR2 sequences are MNHNS and SASEGT. The CDR3 length is 16 residues.

This clone was observed a few times. This chain uses TRBV5-5 with TRBJ1-5; 9 bases line up with TRBD1. This CDR3 contains 15 residues. Germline CDR1 SGHKS, CDR2 YYEKEE (reference sequence). V gave up 4 bases and J gave up 4 bases; unmatched junction bases: 6. CDR3 in DNA: TGTGCCAGCAGCGGCCCCGGGACAGGGAATCAGCCCCAGCATTTT. This translates into CASSGPGTGNQPQHF.

The chain carries TRBV6-6 and TRBJ1-2; possible D gene TRBD1, 6 bases. The CDR3 is made up of 13 amino acids. Deletions cut 0 bases from V and 7 bases from J, with 9 bases between. Germline V gene lookup returns CDR1 MNHNY and CDR2 SVGAGI (reference sequence). Here the CDR3 DNA reads TGTGCCAGCAGTTACTCACAGGGTAGTGGCTACACCTTC. Its translation is CASSYSQGSGYTF.

The chain has TRBV5-1 and TRBJ1-2; 7 positions match TRBD1. The germline gives CDR1 SGHRS, CDR2 YFSETQ. This CDR3 is built from 12 residues. J gave up 6 bases and V 4 bases, and 3 bases lay outside the gene matches. DNA of the CDR3: TGCGCCAGCAGCCCTGGGACAGATGGCTACACCTTC. Its protein product is CASSPGTDGYTF. Using reference TRBV5-1 and TRBJ1-2 for the parts outside the CDR3, the full variable domain is KAGVTQTPRYLIKTRGQQVTLSCSPISGHRSVSWYQQTPGQGLQFLFEYFSETQRNKGNFPGRFSGRQFSNSRSEMNVSTLELGDSALYLCASSPGTDGYTFGSGTRLTVV.

The gene calls are TRBV5-1 and TRBJ1-1, with 9 bases lining up with TRBD1. The CDR3 length is 16 residues. The germline V gene encodes CDR1 SGHRS and CDR2 YFSETQ. The J segment lost 2 bases and the V segment lost 2 bases, leaving 7 bases of the junction unmatched. The CDR3: CASSFDRGVDNTEAFF. The CDR3 DNA is TGCGCCAGCAGCTTTGACAGGGGGGTTGATAACACTGAAGCTTTCTTT. Looking up the rest from reference TRBV5-1 and TRBJ1-1 gives the full variable domain: KAGVTQTPRYLIKTRGQQVTLSCSPISGHRSVSWYQQTPGQGLQFLFEYFSETQRNKGNFPGRFSGRQFSNSRSEMNVSTLELGDSALYLCASSFDRGVDNTEAFFGQGTRLTVV.

The chain's CDR3 is CASSQQRDRGWNTIYF. The CDR3 DNA follows: TGCGCCAGCAGCCAACAACGAGACAGGGGATGGAACACCATATATTTT. The chain is built from TRBV4-3 and TRBJ1-3; 8 positions agree with TRBD1. Germline trimming cut 2 bases from V and 7 bases from J; bases unmatched to any gene: 10. CDR1 is LGHNA and CDR2 is YSLEER in the germline V gene. The CDR3 is made up of 16 amino acids.

The J gene is TRBJ1-5, the V gene TRBV29-1, with a weak D call TRBD1 (5 bases). V was trimmed by 6 bases and J by 0 bases, leaving 9 bases between them. The CDR3 spans 13 residues. Germline values: CDR1 SQVTM, CDR2 ANQGSEA. The CDR3 coding sequence is TGCAGCGTCGGGGGTTATAGCAATCAGCCCCAGCATTTT. Translation gives CSVGGYSNQPQHF.

The genes are TRBV7-9 and TRBJ2-7, with 8 bases lining up with TRBD1. This CDR3 comprises 15 residues. Trimming at V came to 4 bases and at J to 1 base, leaving 6 bases not matched to a gene. Germline V CDR1 and CDR2: SEHNR, FQNEAQ (reference sequence). This chain's CDR3 is CASSSSDRGSYEQYF. CDR3 DNA sequence: TGTGCCAGCAGCTCCAGCGACAGGGGATCCTACGAGCAGTACTTC.

The chain joins TRBV19 to TRBJ2-5; possibly TRBD2 for D (7 bases). This CDR3 has 16 residues. Trimming removed 3 bases from V and 5 bases from J, with 19 bases in between. CDR1 and CDR2 (germline): LNHDA, SQIVND (reference sequence). CDR3 in amino acids: CASSMRGGGPQETQYF. The CDR3 DNA sequence: TGTGCCAGTAGTATGAGGGGCGGGGGCCCACAGGAGACCCAGTACTTC.

CDR3 nucleotides: TGTGCCAGCAAAAGCACCAGGGGGTCTTCCTACAATGAGCAGTTCTTC. This sequence encodes CASKSTRGSSYNEQFF. This chain links TRBV28 with TRBJ2-1; 7 positions match TRBD1. V was clipped by 7 bases and J by 1 base; unmatched bases: 10. Germline V CDR1 and CDR2: MDHEN, SYDVKM. The CDR3 totals 16 residues.

V is TRBV28 and J is TRBJ2-3, with 12 bases lining up with TRBD1. V lost 6 bases to trimming and J lost 6 bases; unmatched junction nucleotides: 10. The germline V gene encodes CDR1 MDHEN and CDR2 SYDVKM. The CDR3 length is 16 residues. The CDR3 DNA reads TGTGCCAGCAGCCTCGGCTCGGGACAGGGGGCGGATACGCAGTATTTT. Its translation is CASSLGSGQGADTQYF.

V and J are TRBV5-6 and TRBJ1-6; 8 positions agree with TRBD1. V dropped 5 bases and J dropped 13; count of bases not matched to a gene: 17. This CDR3 is 16 amino acids long. Germline V lookup: CDR1 SGHDT, CDR2 YYEEEE. The CDR3 DNA is TGTGCCAGCAGTTACGGACAGGGACGAATGTTCTATCCCCTCCACTTT. Its protein is CASSYGQGRMFYPLHF.

In DNA, the CDR3 is TGCGCCAGCAGCCCAGAGGACAGGGGCACTGAAGCTTTCTTT. As protein: CASSPEDRGTEAFF. The chain joins TRBV5-1 to TRBJ1-1; 9 bases are a match to TRBD1. With 4 bases clipped from V and 4 bases from J, the junction kept 5 bases outside the gene matches. The CDR3 is made up of 14 amino acids. The germline gives CDR1 SGHRS, CDR2 YFSETQ.

The gene calls are TRBV7-2 and TRBJ1-2; 7 positions agree with TRBD1. The germline gives CDR1 SGHTA, CDR2 FQGNSA. The CDR3 has 15 amino acids. After removal of 5 bases from V and 3 bases from J, the junction contained 9 bases not matched to a gene. CDR3: CASSKSTGLDYGYTF. As DNA, the CDR3 is TGTGCCAGCAGCAAATCGACAGGGTTGGACTATGGCTACACCTTC.

The gene calls are TRBV28 and TRBJ1-6; possible D gene TRBD1, 6 bases. The CDR3 spans 15 residues. The germline V gene has CDR1 MDHEN and CDR2 SYDVKM. The germline V and J ends were trimmed by 4 bases and 7 bases, with 14 bases remaining between them. The CDR3 region is CASSYQTGGNSPLHF. The CDR3 nucleotides are TGTGCCAGCAGTTACCAGACAGGAGGAAATTCACCCCTCCACTTT. Filled out from reference TRBV28 and TRBJ1-6, the complete variable domain reads DVKVTQSSRYLVKRTGEKVFLECVQDMDHENMFWYRQDPGLGLRLIYFSYDVKMKEKGDIPEGYSVSREKKERFSLILESASTNQTSMYLCASSYQTGGNSPLHFGNGTRLTVT.

The chain couples TRBV6-6 to TRBJ1-1, with 10 positions matching TRBD1. The CDR3 has 15 residues. The junction had 5 bases not matched to a gene; V was cut back by 6 bases and J by 1 base. CDR1 is MNHNY, CDR2 SVGAGI, per germline (reference sequence). The CDR3 is CASRSGTGANTEAFF. The CDR3 nucleotides are TGTGCCAGCAGGTCCGGGACAGGGGCGAACACTGAAGCTTTCTTT.

The chain combines TRBV5-1 with TRBJ1-6, with D perhaps TRBD1 (5 bases). This CDR3 is built from 15 residues. Germline V gene lookup returns CDR1 SGHRS and CDR2 YFSETQ. Deletions cut 4 bases from V and 8 bases from J, with 16 bases between. CDR3 sequence (DNA): TGCGCCAGCAGCGTACTCCAGGGTGGAGATTCACCCCTCCACTTT. Protein product: CASSVLQGGDSPLHF.